The 21 T cell receptor beta chains presented below share a single source sample, sequenced in a study of cytomegalovirus exposure and HLA in healthy donors. Amplification used 60 Vbeta primers and 13 Jbeta primers. Assay: immunoSEQ multiplex PCR; the TCRdb copy retains only in-frame clones and omits some. The table counts more than 95,000 clones; 3.5% lies in the top ten. Sequencing input: PBMCs. The source is a man in his forties in good health and CMV-seronegative.

The rearrangement uses TRBV19 and TRBJ1-2; TRBD1 matches 10 bases. The V gene end was trimmed by 9 bases and the J gene end by 8 bases; junction bases not matched to a gene: 9. CDR1 is LNHDA and CDR2 is SQIVND in the germline V gene (reference sequence). CDR3 length equals 13 residues. CDR3 amino acids: CASLPGQGSGYTF. The CDR3 DNA follows: TGTGCCAGCCTTCCGGGACAGGGGAGCGGCTACACCTTC.

The V call is TRBV6-5, the J call TRBJ2-7; maybe TRBD1 (5 bases). This CDR3 has 15 amino acids. V was shortened by 0 bases and J by 4 bases, with 13 bases between the two germline ends. The V gene's germline CDR1 is MNHEY and CDR2 SVGAGI. The CDR3 loop reads CASSYSGADRYEQYF. For the CDR3, the DNA is TGTGCCAGCAGTTACTCAGGGGCAGATAGATACGAGCAGTACTTC.

The gene calls are TRBV7-7 and TRBJ2-3, with 11 bases aligning to TRBD2. Germline loops: CDR1 SSHAT, CDR2 FNYEAQ (reference sequence). Trimming took 3 bases from V and 2 from J; bases not matched to a gene: 1. The CDR3 sequence is 15 residues long. CDR3 coding DNA: TGTGCCAGCAGCTTGGGACTAGCGGACACAGATACGCAGTATTTT. Protein product: CASSLGLADTDTQYF.

The chain joins TRBV6-6 to TRBJ2-1; tentatively, D is TRBD2 (6 bases). The germline V gene encodes CDR1 MNHNY and CDR2 SVGAGI (reference sequence). The V end lost 6 bases, the J end lost 5 bases, and 17 bases lay between the germline ends. The CDR3 has 15 amino acids. The CDR3, as DNA: TGTGCCAGCAGACCCGGGACTCTAATCGACAATGAGCAGTTCTTC. This encodes CASRPGTLIDNEQFF.

The CDR3 DNA reads as TGTGCCAGCAGTTTATGGGGGACAGGGGGCGTAGAGACCCAGTACTTC. This codes for CASSLWGTGGVETQYF. The chain links TRBV28 to TRBJ2-5; 12 bases agree with TRBD1. From germline, CDR1 is MDHEN and CDR2 SYDVKM. This CDR3 contains 16 residues. V was pared by 0 bases and J by 4 bases, with 3 bases of the junction left unmatched.

The genes are TRBV7-8 and TRBJ2-3; possibly TRBD1 for D (6 bases). The CDR3 totals 16 residues. Trimming removed 0 bases at V and 2 bases at J, with 12 bases between. Germline CDR1 is SGHVS and CDR2 is FQNEAQ. CDR3 nucleotide sequence: TGTGCCAGCAGCTTAGCAGGAAGGGGGAACACAGATACGCAGTATTTT. This translates into CASSLAGRGNTDTQYF.

This chain links TRBV15 with TRBJ1-6; 9 bases fit TRBD1. Germline values: CDR1 LNHNV, CDR2 YYDKDF (reference sequence). The V segment lost 8 bases and the J segment 10 bases; nucleotides outside the gene matches: 15. This CDR3 spans 16 amino acids. CDR3 loop: CATSPNPGQGLSPLHF. The DNA of the CDR3 is TGTGCCACCTCCCCCAACCCGGGACAGGGTTTATCACCCCTCCACTTT.

The J gene is TRBJ2-3, the V gene TRBV30, with a tentative D call TRBD2 (6 bases). Trimming shortened V by 4 bases and J by 4 bases, and 18 bases separated the two germline ends. CDR3 length: 15 amino acids. Germline CDR1 and CDR2: GTSNPN and SVGIG (reference sequence). CDR3 nucleotide sequence: TGTGCCTGGACGTGGGGGGATACGATGCCAGATACGCAGTATTTT. Translating gives CAWTWGDTMPDTQYF.

The chain recombines TRBV5-6 with TRBJ2-5; 10 bases are a match to TRBD1. The CDR3 sequence is 15 residues long. Trimming took 4 bases from V and 5 from J; bases not matched to a gene: 8. The germline V gene has CDR1 SGHDT and CDR2 YYEEEE. The CDR3 spells CASSLPGQGTETQYF. The CDR3 region has the DNA TGTGCCAGCAGCCTGCCGGGACAGGGGACGGAGACCCAGTACTTC.

This sequence joins TRBV2 and TRBJ1-5; the match to TRBD1 covers 9 bases. Trimming at V came to 7 bases and at J to 5 bases, leaving 6 bases not matched to a gene. There are 14 residues in the CDR3. Germline loops: CDR1 SNHLY, CDR2 FYNNEI. The chain's CDR3 is CASKDRGAYQPQHF. In DNA, the CDR3 is TGTGCCAGCAAGGACAGGGGTGCTTATCAGCCCCAGCATTTT. The complete variable domain, with remaining parts taken from reference TRBV2 and TRBJ1-5, reads EPEVTQTPSHQVTQMGQEVILRCVPISNHLYFYWYRQILGQKVEFLVSFYNNEISEKSEIFDDQFSVERPDGSNFTLKIRSTKLEDSAMYFCASKDRGAYQPQHFGDGTRLSIL.

The rearrangement uses TRBV15 and TRBJ2-3; 7 positions agree with TRBD1. The CDR3 consists of 17 residues. The ends lost 2 bases at V and 1 base at J; junction bases unmatched: 9. CDR1 and CDR2 from the germline V gene are LNHNV and YYDKDF (reference sequence). The CDR3 DNA is TGTGCCACCAGCAGAACCCACAGGGGTAGACGCACAGATACGCAGTATTTT. Translating gives CATSRTHRGRRTDTQYF.

The rearrangement joins TRBV5-4 to TRBJ2-6; 8 nucleotides align to TRBD1. The CDR3 runs 15 residues. V lost 3 bases and J lost 2; bases outside the gene matches: 1. Germline V gene lookup returns CDR1 SGHNT and CDR2 YYREEE (reference sequence). The CDR3 loop is CASSSQGAGANVLTF. The CDR3 DNA reads TGTGCCAGCAGCTCACAGGGGGCTGGGGCCAACGTCCTGACTTTC.

The chain combines TRBV5-1 with TRBJ2-1; D is unclear. The CDR3 length is 15 residues. The V gene lost 0 bases and the J gene lost 1 base, with 8 bases spanning the gap. Germline values: CDR1 SGHRS, CDR2 YFSETQ. The CDR3 region has the DNA TGCGCCAGCAGCTTGGAATATACTTCCTACAATGAGCAGTTCTTC. It codes for CASSLEYTSYNEQFF.

This chain joins TRBV2 and TRBJ2-1; maybe TRBD1 (5 bases). The V gene's germline CDR1 is SNHLY and CDR2 FYNNEI. The CDR3 contains 14 residues. Trimming removed 5 bases at V and 4 bases at J, with 12 bases between. The CDR3 coding sequence is TGTGCCAGCAGTAGCGCAGGGTCTTACAATGAGCAGTTCTTC. Translating gives CASSSAGSYNEQFF.

The chain joins TRBV6-1 to TRBJ1-4; 7 bases match TRBD1. The V gene's germline CDR1 is MNHNS and CDR2 SASEGT. This CDR3 contains 14 residues. J lost 8 bases, V lost 7 bases, and 10 bases had no gene match. CDR3 amino acids: CASKLDRVVEKLFF. CDR3 in DNA: TGTGCCAGCAAATTAGACAGGGTGGTCGAAAAACTGTTTTTT.

The rearrangement uses TRBV11-2 and TRBJ1-2; possible D gene TRBD1, 5 bases. CDR1 is SGHAT and CDR2 is FQNNGV in the germline V gene. Trimming stripped 6 bases from V and 6 bases from J, with 14 bases between. This CDR3 has 13 residues. As DNA, the CDR3 is TGTGCCAGCAGTAAATCCGGGGGAAATGGCTACACCTTC. Translating gives CASSKSGGNGYTF.

The gene calls are TRBV28 and TRBJ1-1, with TRBD1 matching over 9 bases. With V trimmed by 6 bases and J by 1 base, 0 bases remained unmatched. Germline V CDR1 and CDR2: MDHEN, SYDVKM. The CDR3 sequence is 13 residues long. Written as DNA, the CDR3 is TGTGCCAGCAGGGACAGGGGGAACACTGAAGCTTTCTTT. This gives the protein CASRDRGNTEAFF.

The V gene is TRBV27, the J gene TRBJ1-2; 7 nucleotides agree with TRBD1. The V gene's germline CDR1 is MNHEY and CDR2 SMNVEV (reference sequence). The J segment lost 0 bases and the V segment lost 10 bases, leaving 11 bases of the junction unmatched. This CDR3 contains 15 residues. DNA for the CDR3: TGTGCCACCCGGGACAGACTTCACTCTAACTATGGCTACACCTTC. Translation: CATRDRLHSNYGYTF.

The chain couples TRBV20-1 to TRBJ2-1; D ambiguous. V was clipped by 2 bases and J by 14 bases, with 13 bases between them. The V gene's germline CDR1 is DFQATT and CDR2 SNEGSKA (reference sequence). The CDR3 has 11 amino acids. CDR3 residues: CSARLSPLEFF. The CDR3 region has the DNA TGCAGTGCTAGACTAAGTCCTCTCGAGTTCTTC.

The genes are TRBV5-1 and TRBJ2-5, with D maybe TRBD2 (5 bases). The CDR3 is 15 residues long. Germline CDR1 SGHRS, CDR2 YFSETQ. Between the trimmed V and J ends, which lost 6 bases and 5 bases, there was a span of 20 bases. The CDR3 loop reads CASTLTGLASETQYF. The CDR3 DNA is TGCGCCAGCACCCTTACGGGCCTAGCTTCCGAGACCCAGTACTTC.

V and J are TRBV27 and TRBJ2-2, with 10 bases that match TRBD2. Germline values: CDR1 MNHEY, CDR2 SMNVEV (reference sequence). V lost 2 bases to trimming and J lost 4 bases; unmatched junction nucleotides: 10. There are 18 residues in the CDR3. CDR3 DNA sequence: TGTGCCAGCAGTTTAACCGAAGGACTAGCGGCTTTCACCGGGGAGCTGTTTTTT. Amino acid sequence: CASSLTEGLAAFTGELFF.